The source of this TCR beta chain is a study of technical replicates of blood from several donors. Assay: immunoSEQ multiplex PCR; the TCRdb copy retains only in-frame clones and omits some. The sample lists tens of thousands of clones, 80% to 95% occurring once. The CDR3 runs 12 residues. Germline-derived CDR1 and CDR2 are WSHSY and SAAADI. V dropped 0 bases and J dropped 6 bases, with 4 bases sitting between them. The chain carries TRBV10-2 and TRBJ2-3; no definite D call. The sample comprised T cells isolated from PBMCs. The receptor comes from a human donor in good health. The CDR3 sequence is CASSESGDTQYF. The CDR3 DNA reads TGCGCCAGCAGTGAGTCCGGGGATACGCAGTATTTT.